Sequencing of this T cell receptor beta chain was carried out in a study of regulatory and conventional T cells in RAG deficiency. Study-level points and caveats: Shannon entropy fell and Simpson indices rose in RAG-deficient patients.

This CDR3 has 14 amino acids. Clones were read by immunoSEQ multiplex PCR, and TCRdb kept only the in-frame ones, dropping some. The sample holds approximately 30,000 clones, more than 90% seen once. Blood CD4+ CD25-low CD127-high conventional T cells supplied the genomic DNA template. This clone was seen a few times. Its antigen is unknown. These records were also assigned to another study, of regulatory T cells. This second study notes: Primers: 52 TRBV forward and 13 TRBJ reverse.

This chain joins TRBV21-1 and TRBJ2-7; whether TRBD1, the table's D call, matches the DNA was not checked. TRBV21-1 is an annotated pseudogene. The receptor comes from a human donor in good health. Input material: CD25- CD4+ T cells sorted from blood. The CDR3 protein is CASSQTCRCYEQYF. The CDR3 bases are TGTGCCAGCAGCCAAACTTGCAGGTGCTACGAGCAGTACTTC.